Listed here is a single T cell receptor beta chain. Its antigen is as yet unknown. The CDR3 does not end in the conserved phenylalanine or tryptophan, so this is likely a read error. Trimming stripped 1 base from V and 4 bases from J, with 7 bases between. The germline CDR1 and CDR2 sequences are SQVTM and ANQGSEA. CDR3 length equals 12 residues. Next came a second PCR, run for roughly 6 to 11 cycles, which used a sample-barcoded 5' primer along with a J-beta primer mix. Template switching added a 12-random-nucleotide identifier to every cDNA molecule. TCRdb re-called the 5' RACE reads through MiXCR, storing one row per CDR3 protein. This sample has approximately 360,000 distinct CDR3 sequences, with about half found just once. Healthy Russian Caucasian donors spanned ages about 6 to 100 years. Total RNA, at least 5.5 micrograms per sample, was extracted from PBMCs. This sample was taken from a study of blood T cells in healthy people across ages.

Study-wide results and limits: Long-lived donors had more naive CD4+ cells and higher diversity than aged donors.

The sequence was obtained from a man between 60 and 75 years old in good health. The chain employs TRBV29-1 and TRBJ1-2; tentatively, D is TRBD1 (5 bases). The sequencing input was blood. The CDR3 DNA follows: TGCAGCGTTGAAGGACAGCTCTATGGCTACACCTTG. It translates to CSVEGQLYGYTL.